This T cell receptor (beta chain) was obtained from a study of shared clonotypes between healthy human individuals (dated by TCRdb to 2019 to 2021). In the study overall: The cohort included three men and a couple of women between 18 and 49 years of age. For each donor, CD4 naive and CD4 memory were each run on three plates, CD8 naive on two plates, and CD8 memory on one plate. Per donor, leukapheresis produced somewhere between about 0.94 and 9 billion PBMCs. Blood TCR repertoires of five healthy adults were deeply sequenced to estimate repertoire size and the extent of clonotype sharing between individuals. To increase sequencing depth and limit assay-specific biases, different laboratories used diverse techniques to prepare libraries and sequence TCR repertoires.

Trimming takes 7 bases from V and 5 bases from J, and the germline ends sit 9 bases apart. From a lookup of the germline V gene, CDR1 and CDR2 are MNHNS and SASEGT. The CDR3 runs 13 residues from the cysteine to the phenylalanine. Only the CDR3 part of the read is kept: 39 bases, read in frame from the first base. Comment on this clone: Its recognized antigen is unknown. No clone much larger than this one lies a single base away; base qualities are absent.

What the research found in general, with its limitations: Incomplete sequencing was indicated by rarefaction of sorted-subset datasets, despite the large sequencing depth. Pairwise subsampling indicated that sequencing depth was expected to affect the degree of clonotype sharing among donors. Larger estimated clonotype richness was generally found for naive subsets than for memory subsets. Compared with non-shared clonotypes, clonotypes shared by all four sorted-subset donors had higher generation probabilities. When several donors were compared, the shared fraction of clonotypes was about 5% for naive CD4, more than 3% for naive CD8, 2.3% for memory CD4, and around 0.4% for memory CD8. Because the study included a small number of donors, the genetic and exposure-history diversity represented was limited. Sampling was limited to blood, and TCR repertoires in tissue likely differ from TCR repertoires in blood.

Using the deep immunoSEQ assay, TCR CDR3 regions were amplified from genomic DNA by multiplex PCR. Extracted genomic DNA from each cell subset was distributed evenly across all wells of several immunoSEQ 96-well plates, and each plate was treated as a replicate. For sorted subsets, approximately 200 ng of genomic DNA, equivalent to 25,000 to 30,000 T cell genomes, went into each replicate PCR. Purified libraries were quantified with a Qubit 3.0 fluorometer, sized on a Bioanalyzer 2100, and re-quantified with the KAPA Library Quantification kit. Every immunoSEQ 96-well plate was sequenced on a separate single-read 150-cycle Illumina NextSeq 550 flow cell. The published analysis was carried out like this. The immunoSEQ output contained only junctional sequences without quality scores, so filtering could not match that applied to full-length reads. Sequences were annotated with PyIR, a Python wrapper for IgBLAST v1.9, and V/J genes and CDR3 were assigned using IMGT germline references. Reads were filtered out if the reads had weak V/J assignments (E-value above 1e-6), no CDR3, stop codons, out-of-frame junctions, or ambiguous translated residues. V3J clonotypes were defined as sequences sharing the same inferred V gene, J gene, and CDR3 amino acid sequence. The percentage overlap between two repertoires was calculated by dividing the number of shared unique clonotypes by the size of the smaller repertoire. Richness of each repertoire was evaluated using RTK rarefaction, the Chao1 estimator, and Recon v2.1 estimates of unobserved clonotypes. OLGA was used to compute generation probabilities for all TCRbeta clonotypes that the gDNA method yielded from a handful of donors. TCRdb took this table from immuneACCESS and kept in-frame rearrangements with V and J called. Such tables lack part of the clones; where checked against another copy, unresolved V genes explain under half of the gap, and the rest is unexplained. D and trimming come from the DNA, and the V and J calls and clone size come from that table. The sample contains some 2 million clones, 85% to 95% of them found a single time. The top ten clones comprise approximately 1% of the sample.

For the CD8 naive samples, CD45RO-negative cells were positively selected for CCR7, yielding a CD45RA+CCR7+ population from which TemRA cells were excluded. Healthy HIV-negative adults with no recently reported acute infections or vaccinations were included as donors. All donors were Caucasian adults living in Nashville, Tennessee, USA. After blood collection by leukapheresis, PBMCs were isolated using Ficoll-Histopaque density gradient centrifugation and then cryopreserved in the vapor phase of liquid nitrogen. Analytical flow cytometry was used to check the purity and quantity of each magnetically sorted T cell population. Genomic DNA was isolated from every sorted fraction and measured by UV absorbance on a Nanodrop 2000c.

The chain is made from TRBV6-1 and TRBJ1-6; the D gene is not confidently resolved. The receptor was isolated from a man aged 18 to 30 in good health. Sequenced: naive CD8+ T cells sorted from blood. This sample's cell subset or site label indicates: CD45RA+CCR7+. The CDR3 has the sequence CASNHRNNSPLHF. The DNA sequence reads TGTGCCAGCAACCACAGAAATAATTCACCCCTCCACTTT.